This is a list of T cell receptor beta chains from one sample in a study of identifying expanded T cells in peripheral blood. TCRdb's copy holds only in-frame clones and misses some; the assay was immunoSEQ multiplex PCR. Of 80,000 to 90,000 clones listed, about 86% are singletons. The sequencing sample was made of blood. Source of these receptors: a person aged 18-69 years in good health. Each CDR3 is given with its conserved first and last residue. A D gene is named only where the DNA matches it firmly. Only part of the rows carry a size: once, few, many, or a class if the clone is expanded.

>TRBJ1-3|.|.|TRBV7-8
CASNPGGRVRGGNTIYF
TGTGCCAGCAACCCCGGGGGGCGGGTGAGAGGTGGAAACACCATATATTTT
>TRBJ1-4|.|.|TRBV29-1
CSVRGGAHRAGEKLFF
TGCAGCGTCAGGGGAGGCGCGCACAGGGCAGGTGAAAAACTGTTTTTT
>TRBJ2-1|.|.|TRBV6-6
CASSYTLFGIYNEQFF
TGTGCCAGCAGTTACACCCTTTTCGGGATCTACAATGAGCAGTTCTTC
>TRBJ2-1|.|TRBD1|TRBV18
CASSPRGQGTGNEQFF
TGTGCCAGCTCACCCAGGGGACAGGGGACGGGAAATGAGCAGTTCTTC
>TRBJ1-5|.|.|TRBV5-5
CASIIRVNQPQHF
TGTGCCAGCATTATAAGGGTCAATCAGCCCCAGCATTTT
>TRBJ1-4|.|.|TRBV7-2
CASSLGRAYEKLFF
TGTGCCAGCAGCTTGGGTAGGGCGTATGAAAAACTGTTTTTT
>TRBJ2-3|.|.|TRBV2
CASSRTRNTQYF
TGTGCCAGCAGCAGGACTCGTAATACGCAGTATTTT
>TRBJ2-3|.|TRBD2|TRBV7-9
CASSLGLAGGRTDTQYF
TGTGCCAGCAGCTTGGGACTAGCGGGGGGTAGGACAGATACGCAGTATTTT
>TRBJ1-2|.|TRBD1|TRBV19
CASMVRGGSGYTF
TGTGCCAGTATGGTCAGGGGGGGTAGCGGCTACACCTTC
>TRBJ2-2|.|.|TRBV7-6
CASYQATGELFF
TGTGCCAGCTACCAGGCAACCGGGGAGCTGTTTTTT
>TRBJ2-7|.|.|TRBV15
CATSRGGTAYEQYF
TGTGCCACCAGCAGAGGAGGGACGGCCTACGAGCAGTACTTC
>TRBJ1-6|.|.|TRBV7-9
CASSFGAGGSYNSPLHF
TGTGCCAGCAGCTTTGGGGCGGGAGGCTCCTATAATTCACCCCTCCACTTT
>TRBJ2-5|once|.|TRBV12-5
CASGLIGQETQYF
TGTGCTAGTGGTTTAATAGGGCAGGAGACCCAGTACTTC
>TRBJ1-5|once|.|TRBV7-8
CASSSGDRKGSNQPQHF
TGTGCCAGCAGCTCCGGGGACCGAAAGGGGAGCAATCAGCCCCAGCATTTT
>TRBJ1-1|.|TRBD1|TRBV15
CATSRDRGSTEAFF
TGTGCCACCAGCAGGGACAGGGGTAGCACTGAAGCTTTCTTT
>TRBJ1-6|.|TRBD1|TRBV5-1
CASSRRTGDSPLHF
TGCGCCAGCAGCCGGAGGACAGGAGATTCACCCCTCCACTTT
>TRBJ1-2|.|.|TRBV30
CAWFPGKRSADYGYTF
TGTGCCTGGTTTCCGGGGAAACGGTCCGCCGACTATGGCTACACCTTC
>TRBJ2-3|.|.|TRBV15
CATSRETLRGQDTQYF
TGTGCCACCAGCAGAGAGACCTTGCGGGGGCAAGATACGCAGTATTTT
>TRBJ2-7|.|.|TRBV5-1
CASSPPQGGEQYF
TGCGCCAGCAGCCCGCCGCAGGGCGGCGAGCAGTACTTC
>TRBJ2-3|.|.|TRBV6-5
CASSYSAGTSTDTQYF
TGTGCCAGCAGTTACTCCGCCGGGACTAGCACAGATACGCAGTATTTT
>TRBJ1-2|.|.|TRBV5-1
CASSLAPTGLYGYTF
TGCGCCAGCAGCTTGGCCCCGACGGGTCTCTATGGCTACACCTTC
>TRBJ1-1|.|TRBD1|TRBV6-5
CASSSGYDRVAEAFF
TGTGCCAGCAGTTCGGGGTATGACAGGGTGGCTGAAGCTTTCTTT